Sequencing of this TCR beta chain was carried out in a study of glioma-infiltrating T cells after dendritic cell vaccination. No glioblastoma patient carried an isocitrate dehydrogenase mutation. The protocol was immunoSEQ multiplex PCR, while the TCRdb copy is restricted to in-frame clones and leaves out a portion. There are tens of thousands of clones in the sample; around 86% occur only once, and about 9% lies in the top ten. Trimming pared 0 bases from V and 7 bases from J, leaving 9 bases between. The CDR3 spans 13 residues. Germline V gene sequence: CDR1 MNHEY, CDR2 SVGAGI. The J gene is TRBJ1-1, the V gene TRBV6-5; D is undetermined. Sequences were derived from blood, sampled before dendritic cell vaccination. The origin of this receptor is a human donor with glioblastoma. This CDR3 reads CASSYSREVEAFF. The CDR3 DNA is TGTGCCAGCAGTTACTCGAGGGAGGTTGAAGCTTTCTTT.